This TCR beta chain was captured in a study of beta chain features in type 1 diabetes. Study results and limitations: Type 1 diabetes patients had TCRB CDR3s that were shorter (moderately but significantly so) in all four CD4+ subsets.

CDR3 length equals 15 residues. V lost 3 bases and J lost 1, with 12 bases in between. CDR1 and CDR2 (germline): LGHNA, YSLEER. As to this clone: Its target is not known.

Sequenced material consisted of expressed TCRB transcripts (all of the isolated RNA was reverse transcribed). Generated by immunoSEQ multiplex PCR, the TCRdb table keeps only in-frame clones and is missing some. Among around 250,000 clones listed, just over 20% were seen once. This sequence originates from a woman in her thirties or forties with type 1 diabetes. V is TRBV4-3 and J is TRBJ2-5; a possible D gene is TRBD1 (5 bases). What was sequenced was naive CD4+ T cells from blood. CDR3 loop: CASSHQLQVQETQYF. Here the CDR3 DNA reads TGCGCCAGCAGCCACCAATTACAGGTCCAAGAGACCCAGTACTTC.